One and the same sample provided the 28 T cell receptor beta chains below, sequenced in a study of beta chain features in type 1 diabetes. The antigens for these receptors are not known. Reverse transcribing all isolated RNA meant expressed TCRB transcripts were sequenced. The protocol was immunoSEQ multiplex PCR, while the TCRdb copy is restricted to in-frame clones and leaves out a portion. The sample lists 150,000 or so clones, 6.5% to 10% occurring once. General study findings and limits: TCRB CDR3 length was moderately but significantly reduced in all four CD4+ subsets of Type 1 diabetes patients.

The sequenced sample was central memory CD4+ T cells from blood. Receptors were obtained from a woman between 18 and 29 years old with type 1 diabetes.

This clone was found a few times. The CDR3 DNA follows: TGTGCCTGGAGTCCAGGGGGCTATGGCTACACCTTC. This gives the protein CAWSPGGYGYTF. The rearrangement uses TRBV30 and TRBJ1-2; 7 bases map to TRBD1. From germline, CDR1 is GTSNPN and CDR2 SVGIG (reference sequence). This CDR3 contains 12 residues. The V and J ends lost 2 bases and 4 bases, in that order; junction bases with no gene match: 1.

This clone was counted many times. The chain combines TRBV28 with TRBJ2-1; TRBD2 is a possible D gene (7 bases). V gave up 8 bases and J gave up 12 bases, with 17 bases separating them. CDR3 length: 12 amino acids. Germline V gene data show CDR1 as MDHEN and CDR2 as SYDVKM. Here the CDR3 DNA reads TGTGCCAGCGTAGGGGGGGAGCCAGGGCAGTTCTTC. Translating it yields CASVGGEPGQFF.

In this sample, this clone turned up many times. This rearrangement joins TRBV19 to TRBJ2-7; possibly TRBD2 for D (5 bases). The CDR3 runs to 13 residues. V was pared by 7 bases and J by 3 bases, with 13 bases between. The germline gives CDR1 LNHDA, CDR2 SQIVND (reference sequence). The CDR3 nucleotides read TGTGCCAGTACGGCACCCGGGGACTACGAGCAGTACTTC. Protein: CASTAPGDYEQYF. The full variable domain, in which reference TRBV19 and TRBJ2-7 provide the parts outside the CDR3, is DGGITQSPKYLFRKEGQNVTLSCEQNLNHDAMYWYRQDPGQGLRLIYYSQIVNDFQKGDIAEGYSVSREKKESFPLTVTSAQKNPTAFYLCASTAPGDYEQYFGPGTRLTVT.

CDR3 DNA sequence: TGTGCCACCAGCAGAGTACAGGGATTCCCCTCTGGGGCCAACGTCCTGACTTTC. This encodes CATSRVQGFPSGANVLTF. This chain connects TRBV15 to TRBJ2-6, with D tentatively TRBD1 (6 bases). Trimming pared 1 base from V and 0 bases from J, leaving 13 bases between. In germline, CDR1 is LNHNV, CDR2 YYDKDF (reference sequence). CDR3 length: 18 residues.

The chain employs TRBV5-1 and TRBJ2-7; 11 bases fit TRBD2. The germline V gene has CDR1 SGHRS and CDR2 YFSETQ. CDR3 length: 15 residues. The V segment lost 4 bases and the J segment 2 bases; nucleotides outside the gene matches: 5. The CDR3 nucleotides read TGCGCCAGCAGCGGGGGACTAGCGGCGACCTACGAGCAGTACTTC. Its protein is CASSGGLAATYEQYF.

This clone was counted between two and nine times. This chain joins TRBV29-1 and TRBJ1-4; tentatively, D is TRBD1 (5 bases). The CDR3 is made up of 15 amino acids. V lost 7 bases, J lost 4 bases, and 19 bases lay in between. The germline CDR1 and CDR2 sequences are SQVTM and ANQGSEA. The CDR3 sequence: CSARSRSGRNEKLFF. The CDR3 DNA reads as TGCAGCGCCAGGTCCCGGTCAGGGCGTAATGAAAAACTGTTTTTT.

This clone was picked up a small number of times. This chain joins TRBV9 and TRBJ2-3, with 9 bases aligning to TRBD2. V shed 4 bases and J 0 bases; nucleotides not matched to a gene: 6. The V gene's germline CDR1 is SGDLS and CDR2 YYNGEE. The CDR3 runs to 16 residues. The CDR3 bases are TGTGCCAGCAGCAACCTAGCGGGACATAGCACAGATACGCAGTATTTT. Translation: CASSNLAGHSTDTQYF. Supplemented by reference TRBV9 and TRBJ2-3, the full variable domain reads DSGVTQTPKHLITATGQRVTLRCSPRSGDLSVYWYQQSLDQGLQFLIQYYNGEERAKGNILERFSAQQFPDLHSELNLSSLELGDSALYFCASSNLAGHSTDTQYFGPGTRLTVL.

This clone was counted a few times. The chain joins TRBV10-3 to TRBJ2-2, with TRBD1 as a possible D gene (5 bases). The CDR3 has 13 residues. V lost 8 bases to trimming and J lost 5 bases, with 12 bases between them. CDR1 and CDR2 (germline): ENHRY, SYGVKD. The CDR3 DNA reads as TGTGCCATCGGGGCCGAAAGGACCGGGGAGCTGTTTTTT. This codes for CAIGAERTGELFF.

In its sample, this clone was seen a few times. This sequence joins TRBV5-6 and TRBJ2-7; 9 nucleotides line up with TRBD1. This CDR3 has 15 amino acids. V trimming: 4 bases; J trimming: 0 bases; junction bases outside the gene matches: 5. CDR1 and CDR2 (germline): SGHDT, YYEEEE. The chain's CDR3 is CASSPPGQGSYEQYF. CDR3 coding DNA: TGTGCCAGCAGCCCACCGGGACAGGGCTCCTACGAGCAGTACTTC.

This clone occurred a few times. The chain recombines TRBV18 with TRBJ2-5; 12 bases are a match to TRBD2. TRBJ2-7 explains the end of the DNA better; the J call may be wrong. The CDR3 is 15 amino acids. Germline CDR1 KGHSH, CDR2 LQKENI. The CDR3 loop is CASSPTGLAGYEQYF. The CDR3 DNA follows: TGTGCCAGCTCACCTACGGGACTAGCGGGCTACGAGCAGTACTTC.

This clone has only a few counts. The V and J genes are TRBV5-4 and TRBJ2-5; TRBD1 matches at 11 bases. Germline values: CDR1 SGHNT, CDR2 YYREEE (reference sequence). This CDR3 is built from 16 residues. The junction had 10 bases not matched to a gene; V was cut back by 4 bases and J by 5 bases. Here the CDR3 DNA reads TGTGCCAGCAGCACCTCGGTGGGACAGGGGGGGGAGACCCAGTACTTC. It codes for CASSTSVGQGGETQYF.

This clone was counted only a few times. This chain connects TRBV4-2 to TRBJ1-1, with 10 bases identical to TRBD1. The CDR3 covers 12 residues. CDR1 and CDR2 (germline): LGHNA, YNFKEQ. The V gene end was trimmed by 5 bases and the J gene end by 10 bases; junction bases not matched to a gene: 4. CDR3 DNA sequence: TGTGCCAGCAGCGTTCGGACAGGGGGAGCTTTCTTT. It is translated as CASSVRTGGAFF.

The chain links TRBV28 to TRBJ2-7; TRBD2 is a possible D gene (5 bases). Germline CDR1 and CDR2: MDHEN and SYDVKM. V lost 7 bases to trimming and J lost 0 bases, with 7 bases between them. This CDR3 comprises 12 residues. Here the CDR3 DNA reads TGTGCCAGCACGGGGAACTCCTACGAGCAGTACTTC. Protein product: CASTGNSYEQYF.

This chain links TRBV5-4 with TRBJ2-7; 7 positions match TRBD1. The tail of the sequence fits TRBJ2-5 better, so the J call may be wrong. The CDR3 spans 15 residues. Germline CDR1 reads SGHNT; CDR2 reads YYREEE (reference sequence). This CDR3 reads CASSWDQTGSETQYF. For the CDR3, the DNA is TGTGCCAGCAGCTGGGACCAGACAGGGAGCGAGACCCAGTACTTC.

The chain employs TRBV30 and TRBJ2-5; possible D gene TRBD2, 5 bases. The V gene lost 0 bases and the J gene lost 2 bases, with 10 bases spanning the gap. This CDR3 has 14 amino acids. Germline CDR1 is GTSNPN and CDR2 is SVGIG (reference sequence). CDR3 DNA: TGTGCCTGGAGTGTAGGACTGGGACAAGAGACCCAGTACTTC. Residues: CAWSVGLGQETQYF.

This clone occurred a few times. The gene calls are TRBV6-5 and TRBJ2-2; 7 nucleotides match TRBD1. CDR1 and CDR2 (germline): MNHEY, SVGAGI. V trimming: 6 bases; J trimming: 5 bases; junction bases outside the gene matches: 6. The CDR3 contains 14 residues. Written as DNA, the CDR3 is TGTGCCAGCAGGGGTGGCAGGGGGACCGGGGAGCTGTTTTTT. Its translation: CASRGGRGTGELFF.

CDR3 loop: CASSLGQGYGYTF. CDR3 bases: TGTGCCAGCAGCCTTGGACAGGGCTACGGCTACACCTTC. The V and J genes are TRBV9 and TRBJ1-2; 8 nucleotides align to TRBD1. This CDR3 has 13 amino acids. The germline V gene encodes CDR1 SGDLS and CDR2 YYNGEE. V shed 4 bases and J 8 bases; nucleotides not matched to a gene: 7.

The table lists this clone with a few counts. The chain joins TRBV4-1 to TRBJ2-5, with TRBD2 matching over 10 bases. This CDR3 has 15 amino acids. Trimming cost V 3 bases and J 3 bases; bases outside gene matches: 4. CDR1 MGHRA and CDR2 YSYEKL come from the germline V gene. For the CDR3, the DNA is TGCGCCAGCAGCCACCGAGGGACTAGCGAAGAGACCCAGTACTTC. Residues: CASSHRGTSEETQYF.

This chain links TRBV7-2 with TRBJ2-7; 7 bases match TRBD1. V lost 6 bases to trimming and J lost 4 bases; unmatched junction nucleotides: 3. Germline CDR1 reads SGHTA; CDR2 reads FQGNSA. This CDR3 spans 12 amino acids. The CDR3 region has the DNA TGTGCCAGCAGGAAACAGGGGTACGAGCAGTACTTC. Its translation: CASRKQGYEQYF.

The J gene is TRBJ2-1, the V gene TRBV5-1, with 10 bases identical to TRBD2. The CDR3 covers 15 residues. CDR1 is SGHRS and CDR2 is YFSETQ in the germline V gene. The V and J ends lost 4 bases and 7 bases, in that order; junction bases with no gene match: 8. The CDR3 loop is CASSTIAGGGNEQFF. In DNA, the CDR3 is TGCGCCAGCAGCACTATAGCGGGGGGAGGAAATGAGCAGTTCTTC.

This clone was found a few times. This chain links TRBV6-6 with TRBJ1-2; D remains unclear. The V and J ends lost 6 bases and 1 base respectively, with 6 bases between them. Germline loops: CDR1 MNHNY, CDR2 SVGAGI (reference sequence). The CDR3 totals 12 residues. CDR3 in amino acids: CASRNYNYGYTF. CDR3 sequence (DNA): TGTGCCAGCAGGAACTATAACTATGGCTACACCTTC.

CDR3 DNA: TGTGCCATCAGTGCTAGCACAGATACGCAGTATTTT. This translates into CAISASTDTQYF. The chain employs TRBV10-3 and TRBJ2-3; D uncertain. There are 12 residues in the CDR3. Germline assignment: CDR1 ENHRY and CDR2 SYGVKD. The V end lost 4 bases, the J end lost 0 bases, and 2 bases lay between the germline ends.

This chain joins TRBV27 and TRBJ2-3, with 10 bases that match TRBD2. The CDR3 extends over 18 amino acids. The junction had 11 bases not matched to a gene; V was cut back by 0 bases and J by 5 bases. Germline CDR1 and CDR2: MNHEY and SMNVEV (reference sequence). The CDR3 spells CASSLSMSSGSILDTQYF. CDR3 sequence (DNA): TGTGCCAGCAGTTTATCGATGTCTAGCGGGAGTATTCTAGATACGCAGTATTTT.

This clone was detected only a few times. The rearrangement links TRBV11-2 to TRBJ2-1; maybe TRBD1 (6 bases). The CDR3 has 13 amino acids. Germline CDR1 SGHAT, CDR2 FQNNGV. V lost 5 bases to trimming and J lost 4 bases, with 9 bases between them. For the CDR3, the DNA is TGTGCCAGCAGCCCGGACAGTTACAATGAGCAGTTCTTC. It translates to CASSPDSYNEQFF.

The chain uses TRBV27 and TRBJ2-6, with a possible D match to TRBD1 (5 bases). This CDR3 region has 16 residues. Germline values: CDR1 MNHEY, CDR2 SMNVEV (reference sequence). V lost 5 bases to trimming and J lost 0 bases, with 11 bases between them. CDR3 region: CASSPTASSGANVLTF. The CDR3 DNA is TGTGCCAGCAGTCCGACAGCGAGCTCTGGGGCCAACGTCCTGACTTTC.

The rearrangement links TRBV14 to TRBJ2-5; no definite D call. Trimming took 1 base from V and 8 from J, leaving 8 bases between them. CDR3 length: 12 residues. Germline V lookup: CDR1 SGHDN, CDR2 FVKESK. CDR3 residues: CASSQGVLTQYF. CDR3 nucleotide sequence: TGTGCCAGCAGCCAAGGAGTGTTAACCCAGTACTTC.

The chain combines TRBV5-6 with TRBJ2-5; 11 nucleotides align to TRBD2. This CDR3 has 13 amino acids. Losses at the gene ends were 6 bases for V and 5 bases for J; bases not matched to a gene: 3. Germline V gives CDR1 SGHDT, CDR2 YYEEEE. The CDR3 bases are TGTGCCAGCACCTTAGCGGGGGGGGAGACCCAGTACTTC. It specifies CASTLAGGETQYF. The full variable domain, rest sourced from reference TRBV5-6 and TRBJ2-5, is DAGVTQSPTHLIKTRGQQVTLRCSPKSGHDTVSWYQQALGQGPQFIFQYYEEEERQRGNFPDRFSGHQFPNYSSELNVNALLLGDSALYLCASTLAGGETQYFGPGTRLLVL.

The chain joins TRBV5-6 to TRBJ2-3; 8 bases line up with TRBD1. CDR1 is SGHDT, CDR2 YYEEEE, per germline. Trimming removed 4 bases from V and 1 base from J; junction bases left unmatched: 8. The CDR3 sequence is 16 residues long. CDR3 in DNA: TGTGCCAGCAGCCCTACAGGGGGGTTTGGCACAGATACGCAGTATTTT. Its translation: CASSPTGGFGTDTQYF.